The next 7 T cell receptor beta chains were all read from a single sample in a study of blood T cell repertoires in COVID-19 (dated by TCRdb to about 2020). Library construction relied on the immunoSEQ multiplex PCR assay. TCRdb took this table from immuneACCESS and kept in-frame rearrangements with V and J called. Such tables lack part of the clones; where checked against another copy, unresolved V genes explain under half of the gap, and the rest is unexplained. Within this sample are roughly 150,000 clones, with more than 80% of them counted one time only. The top ten hold approximately 4.3% of the sample. The sequenced material came from PBMCs or T cells enriched from blood (not recorded which). These receptors originate from a man aged 45-60 years who had recovered from COVID-19.

V and J are TRBV5-1 and TRBJ2-1, with 15 bases lining up with TRBD2. J lost 6 bases, V lost 3 bases, and 4 bases had no gene match. Germline-derived CDR1 and CDR2 are SGHRS and YFSETQ. The CDR3 spans 16 residues. The CDR3, as DNA: TGCGCCAGCAGCTCCCGGACTAGCGGGGGGGCCAATGAGCAGTTCTTC. Residues: CASSSRTSGGANEQFF.

Here the CDR3 reads CASSLRTGVGSNQPQHF. CDR3 nucleotides: TGTGCCAGCAGTTTAAGGACAGGGGTGGGTAGCAATCAGCCCCAGCATTTT. The V and J genes are TRBV28 and TRBJ1-5; 9 bases map to TRBD1. The CDR3 spans 17 residues. The V gene end was trimmed by 2 bases and the J gene end by 0 bases; junction bases not matched to a gene: 5. Germline values: CDR1 MDHEN, CDR2 SYDVKM.

The chain has TRBV28 and TRBJ1-2; the match to TRBD1 covers 7 bases. This CDR3 has 12 amino acids. Trimming at V came to 5 bases and at J to 8 bases, leaving 5 bases not matched to a gene. The germline V gene encodes CDR1 MDHEN and CDR2 SYDVKM. The CDR3 sequence: CASSGTVDGYTF. The CDR3 region has the DNA TGTGCCAGCAGTGGGACAGTAGACGGCTACACCTTC.

This rearrangement joins TRBV20-1 to TRBJ1-1, with a weak D call TRBD1 (6 bases). Trimming stripped 3 bases from V and 10 bases from J, with 15 bases between. The germline V gene has CDR1 DFQATT and CDR2 SNEGSKA (reference sequence). The CDR3 has 12 amino acids. This CDR3 is CSASQGYGGAFF. The CDR3 coding sequence is TGCAGTGCTAGTCAGGGGTACGGAGGAGCTTTCTTT.

The rearrangement joins TRBV19 to TRBJ2-1; 7 bases align to TRBD1. Germline-derived CDR1 and CDR2 are LNHDA and SQIVND (reference sequence). V dropped 8 bases and J dropped 9; count of bases not matched to a gene: 10. This CDR3 is built from 13 residues. CDR3 protein: CASSTYRGGEQFF. The CDR3 nucleotides are TGTGCCAGTTCGACTTACAGGGGCGGTGAGCAGTTCTTC. The full variable domain, with the rest looked up from reference TRBV19 and TRBJ2-1, is DGGITQSPKYLFRKEGQNVTLSCEQNLNHDAMYWYRQDPGQGLRLIYYSQIVNDFQKGDIAEGYSVSREKKESFPLTVTSAQKNPTAFYLCASSTYRGGEQFFGPGTRLTVL.

The rearrangement uses TRBV7-2 and TRBJ2-4; a possible D gene is TRBD2 (6 bases). The CDR3 totals 16 residues. V was cut by 5 bases and J by 2 bases, with 16 bases left in between. CDR1 SGHTA and CDR2 FQGNSA come from the germline V gene. The DNA of the CDR3 is TGTGCCAGCAGCGGGGGGACGACGCTTTCCAAAAACATTCAGTACTTC. It is translated as CASSGGTTLSKNIQYF.

The chain recombines TRBV5-4 with TRBJ2-1; D is possibly TRBD1 (6 bases). The CDR3 is 16 residues long. V gave up 0 bases and J gave up 0 bases, with 10 bases separating them. CDR1 is SGHNT and CDR2 is YYREEE in the germline V gene (reference sequence). The CDR3 DNA reads TGTGCCAGCAGCTTGGAGAGGGGGAGCTCCTACAATGAGCAGTTCTTC. Amino acids: CASSLERGSSYNEQFF.